Below, 24 T cell receptor beta chains from the same sample are listed, as sequenced in a study of PD-1 blockade in classical Hodgkin lymphoma. The repertoire was sequenced with immunoSEQ multiplex PCR; TCRdb's copy has only in-frame clones and lacks some. The sample holds 20,000 to 30,000 clones, approximately 67% seen once. Patients all relapsed after autologous stem cell transplantation, and there was variation in brentuximab vedotin exposure. The source was peripheral blood mononuclear cells (PBMCs), collected before the second cycle of nivolumab. The source is a human donor with classical Hodgkin lymphoma.

The CDR3 coding sequence is TGTGCCAGCAGAATAGCGGGCACAGATACGCAGTATTTT. Translating it yields CASRIAGTDTQYF. The gene calls are TRBV6-5 and TRBJ2-3, with a possible D match to TRBD2 (6 bases). CDR3 size: 13 residues. The germline V and J ends were trimmed by 6 bases and 1 base, with 8 bases remaining between them. Germline CDR1 reads MNHEY; CDR2 reads SVGAGI.

This clone ranks as medium-sized. The gene calls are TRBV4-3 and TRBJ2-2; the D is unclear. CDR3 length equals 14 residues. CDR1 is LGHNA, CDR2 YSLEER, per germline. V was cut by 0 bases and J by 3 bases, with 5 bases left in between. CDR3 residues: CASSQERHTGELFF. CDR3 nucleotide sequence: TGCGCCAGCAGCCAAGAACGTCACACCGGGGAGCTGTTTTTT.

The V gene is TRBV7-3, the J gene TRBJ2-7, with 12 positions matching TRBD1. The CDR3 has 19 residues. With V trimmed by 1 base and J by 2 bases, 12 bases remained unmatched. The germline CDR1 and CDR2 sequences are SGHTA and FQGTGA. The CDR3: CASSLRVLSGTGGPYEQYF. CDR3 nucleotides: TGTGCCAGCAGCTTAAGAGTTTTATCCGGGACAGGGGGCCCCTACGAGCAGTACTTC.

This clone has more than one count but fewer than ten. The rearrangement uses TRBV10-3 and TRBJ2-3, with TRBD2 identical over 11 bases. CDR1 is ENHRY, CDR2 SYGVKD, per germline. J lost 0 bases, V lost 10 bases, and 6 bases had no gene match. The CDR3 has 15 amino acids. CDR3 sequence: CATTTSGASTDTQYF. The CDR3, as DNA: TGTGCCACCACGACTAGCGGGGCTAGCACAGATACGCAGTATTTT.

The chain joins TRBV12-5 to TRBJ1-1, with D perhaps matching TRBD1 (6 bases). Looked up from germline, CDR1 is LGHNT and CDR2 is FRNRAP. Trimming removed 5 bases at V and 2 bases at J, with 15 bases between. The CDR3 extends over 15 amino acids. This CDR3 is CASGLHRDINTEAFF. CDR3 bases: TGTGCTAGTGGTCTCCACAGGGATATAAACACTGAAGCTTTCTTT.

This clone was detected only once. CDR3 protein: CASSPGTSGRRSDTQYF. The CDR3 coding sequence is TGTGCCAGCTCGCCCGGGACTAGCGGGAGAAGGTCAGATACGCAGTATTTT. J is TRBJ2-3 and V is TRBV18; 14 positions match TRBD2. The CDR3 spans 17 residues. Per the germline V gene, CDR1 is KGHSH and CDR2 is LQKENI. V lost 6 bases to trimming and J lost 4 bases; unmatched junction nucleotides: 9.

This chain links TRBV18 with TRBJ1-2; a possible D gene is TRBD1 (6 bases). Trimming took 0 bases from V and 0 from J, leaving 14 bases between them. Germline assignment: CDR1 KGHSH and CDR2 LQKENI. The CDR3 extends over 17 amino acids. The CDR3 reads CASSPPDSLMTNYGYTF. For the CDR3, the DNA is TGTGCCAGCTCACCACCGGACAGCTTAATGACTAACTATGGCTACACCTTC.

V is TRBV7-8 and J is TRBJ1-4, with 9 bases identical to TRBD1. V shed 5 bases and J 3 bases; nucleotides not matched to a gene: 7. The CDR3 contains 16 residues. The germline gives CDR1 SGHVS, CDR2 FQNEAQ. The CDR3 sequence is CASSRYGDRANEKLFF. The CDR3 DNA is TGTGCCAGCAGCCGCTATGGGGACAGGGCTAATGAAAAACTGTTTTTT.

V usage is TRBV25-1 and J usage is TRBJ1-6, with TRBD1 identical over 8 bases. Trimming at V came to 5 bases and at J to 7 bases, leaving 7 bases not matched to a gene. The CDR3 extends over 15 amino acids. The germline V gene has CDR1 MGHDK and CDR2 SYGVNS. The CDR3 DNA reads as TGTGCCAGCAGTAAGACTACAGGGGGAAATTCACCCCTCCACTTT. It codes for CASSKTTGGNSPLHF.

This chain links TRBV5-1 with TRBJ2-6; possibly TRBD1 for D (5 bases). Deletions cut 4 bases from V and 3 bases from J, with 8 bases between. Germline CDR1 is SGHRS and CDR2 is YFSETQ. This CDR3 is 14 amino acids long. The CDR3 reads CASSTGVGANVLTF. CDR3 bases: TGCGCCAGCAGCACAGGTGTTGGGGCCAACGTCCTGACTTTC.

The rearrangement links TRBV9 to TRBJ1-2; no firm D call. The V and J ends lost 0 bases and 4 bases respectively, with 4 bases between them. Germline lookup yields CDR1 SGDLS and CDR2 YYNGEE. The CDR3 extends over 12 amino acids. DNA for the CDR3: TGTGCCAGCAGCGTAGCTGGCTATGGCTACACCTTC. Its protein is CASSVAGYGYTF.

This rearrangement joins TRBV6-1 to TRBJ2-3; TRBD2 matches at 12 bases. The CDR3 extends over 15 amino acids. The germline V gene encodes CDR1 MNHNS and CDR2 SASEGT. The V segment lost 5 bases and the J segment 6 bases; nucleotides outside the gene matches: 6. The CDR3: CASSPTSGSADTQYF. CDR3 sequence (DNA): TGTGCCAGCAGTCCGACTAGCGGGAGTGCGGATACGCAGTATTTT.

This clone ranks as medium-sized (0.01 to 0.1%). The chain links TRBV28 to TRBJ1-5; D unclear. CDR1 and CDR2 (germline): MDHEN, SYDVKM. The ends were cut back, 4 bases at V and 1 base at J, with 11 bases in the middle. This CDR3 region has 15 residues. Written as DNA, the CDR3 is TGTGCCAGCAGTTACGACGGACTAAGCAATCAGCCCCAGCATTTT. Translating it yields CASSYDGLSNQPQHF. Full variable domain (missing parts from reference TRBV28 and TRBJ1-5): DVKVTQSSRYLVKRTGEKVFLECVQDMDHENMFWYRQDPGLGLRLIYFSYDVKMKEKGDIPEGYSVSREKKERFSLILESASTNQTSMYLCASSYDGLSNQPQHFGDGTRLSIL.

This clone qualifies as medium-sized. CDR3 DNA sequence: TGTGCCACCAGCGAGGGGGGCGGAAAAGGTTACAATGAGCAGTTCTTC. It translates to CATSEGGGKGYNEQFF. The J gene is TRBJ2-1, the V gene TRBV15; D is perhaps TRBD1 or TRBD2 (6 bases each). Per the germline V gene, CDR1 is LNHNV and CDR2 is YYDKDF (reference sequence). The length of the CDR3 is 16 residues. Trimming pared 5 bases from V and 4 bases from J, leaving 18 bases between.

V is TRBV4-3 and J is TRBJ1-2, with TRBD1 matching over 9 bases. This CDR3 has 14 amino acids. Trimming took 4 bases from V and 7 from J; bases not matched to a gene: 7. The germline V gene encodes CDR1 LGHNA and CDR2 YSLEER. In DNA form, the CDR3 reads TGCGCCAGCAGCCCCACAGGGGGCTCAGGTGGCTACACCTTC. Translating gives CASSPTGGSGGYTF.

J is TRBJ2-3 and V is TRBV2, with D possibly being TRBD1 (6 bases). V shed 6 bases and J shed 2 bases, with 9 bases lying between them. CDR1 is SNHLY and CDR2 is FYNNEI in the germline V gene. CDR3 length: 13 amino acids. The CDR3 region is CASRGQHTDTQYF. For the CDR3, the DNA is TGTGCCAGCAGGGGACAACACACAGATACGCAGTATTTT.

V usage is TRBV19 and J usage is TRBJ1-5; the D is unclear. CDR3 size: 15 residues. Germline-derived CDR1 and CDR2 are LNHDA and SQIVND (reference sequence). The germline V and J ends were trimmed by 6 bases and 0 bases, with 12 bases remaining between them. Written as DNA, the CDR3 is TGTGCCAGTAGGATCAGGTACGATAGCAATCAGCCCCAGCATTTT. This gives the protein CASRIRYDSNQPQHF.

In regard to this clone: The DNA is left out, because the CDR3 cannot be placed on it with certainty; the CDR3 is given as TCRdb lists it. The chain couples TRBV21-1 to TRBJ2-7; the DNA was not compared with TRBD2, the D call given in the table. TRBV21-1 is designated a pseudogene. With termini counted, the CDR3 has 15 amino acids. CDR3 residues: CASSKVGGGTEEQYF.

The rearrangement uses TRBV5-1 and TRBJ2-5, with a tentative D call TRBD2 (5 bases). Trimming removed 5 bases from V and 1 base from J, with 12 bases in between. Germline V gives CDR1 SGHRS, CDR2 YFSETQ. The CDR3 totals 14 residues. In DNA, the CDR3 is TGCGCCAGCAGTTTAATGACTACCCAAGAGACCCAGTACTTC. Translation: CASSLMTTQETQYF.

The chain carries TRBV4-3 and TRBJ1-6; the D is unclear. The CDR3 totals 16 residues. Germline V gene sequence: CDR1 LGHNA, CDR2 YSLEER. V was pared by 0 bases and J by 7 bases, with 13 bases between. CDR3 sequence: CASSQDSGVVNSPLHF. CDR3 nucleotides: TGCGCCAGCAGCCAAGATTCCGGGGTTGTCAATTCACCCCTCCACTTT.

The CDR3 DNA reads TGTGCCAGCAGTTTGCTCGGGATAGGCACAGATACGCAGTATTTT. Translation: CASSLLGIGTDTQYF. This sequence joins TRBV28 and TRBJ2-3; D perhaps matches TRBD2 (5 bases). In germline, CDR1 is MDHEN, CDR2 SYDVKM. Trimming left V 3 bases short and J 1 base short, with 11 bases between. The CDR3 runs 15 residues.

This clone was observed a few times. V gene TRBV4-3 combines with J gene TRBJ2-2, with 7 nucleotides matching TRBD1. V lost 0 bases and J lost 4; bases outside the gene matches: 8. Per the germline V gene, CDR1 is LGHNA and CDR2 is YSLEER. There are 17 residues in the CDR3. CDR3 in DNA: TGCGCCAGCAGCCAAGATCTTAGAGGGGGCGGCACCGGGGAGCTGTTTTTT. The encoded protein is CASSQDLRGGGTGELFF.

The chain couples TRBV7-3 to TRBJ2-2; no firm D call. Germline assignment: CDR1 SGHTA and CDR2 FQGTGA. V was trimmed by 1 base and J by 6 bases, leaving 12 bases between them. This CDR3 is 15 amino acids long. CDR3 sequence (DNA): TGTGCCAGCAGCTTAAACGGCGGCAAGGCCGGGGAGCTGTTTTTT. Amino acids: CASSLNGGKAGELFF.

The gene calls are TRBV9 and TRBJ2-7, with TRBD1 identical over 7 bases. The CDR3 consists of 14 residues. Germline lookup yields CDR1 SGDLS and CDR2 YYNGEE. V shed 0 bases, J shed 1 base, and the junction held 1 base outside the gene matches. The DNA for the CDR3 is TGTGCCAGCAGCGTAGGGGGACAGTCCTACGAGCAGTACTTC. It codes for CASSVGGQSYEQYF.